These 16 T cell receptor beta chains were all obtained from the same sample, sequenced in a study of blood T cell repertoires in COVID-19 (dated by TCRdb to 2020 to 2022). Library preparation employed the immunoSEQ multiplex PCR assay. TCRdb retrieved this table from immuneACCESS and kept in-frame rearrangements only. Not all clones are present; in checked studies, unresolved V genes account for under half, and no reason is known for the remainder. Within this sample are 140,000 to 150,000 clones, with around 73% of them counted one time only. Of the sample, 5% to 6.5% falls within the top ten clones. The sequenced material came from PBMCs or T cells enriched from blood (not recorded which). Receptors originate from a woman aged 50 to 65 who had recovered from COVID-19.

The chain links TRBV7-9 to TRBJ2-5; 8 nucleotides match TRBD2. CDR3 length: 15 amino acids. Trimming took 2 bases from V and 5 from J; bases not matched to a gene: 7. Per the germline V gene, CDR1 is SEHNR and CDR2 is FQNEAQ (reference sequence). The CDR3 region is CASSLKGLGFETQYF. The CDR3 nucleotides read TGTGCCAGCAGCTTAAAGGGACTAGGGTTCGAGACCCAGTACTTC.

V and J are TRBV6-4 and TRBJ2-7; possible D gene TRBD2, 6 bases. The V and J ends lost 6 bases and 3 bases respectively, with 12 bases between them. Germline V CDR1 and CDR2: MRHNA, SNTAGT. The CDR3 sequence is 13 residues long. The CDR3 spells CASSIQEGYEQYF. The CDR3 nucleotides read TGTGCCAGCAGCATACAGGAGGGCTACGAGCAGTACTTC.

The chain employs TRBV29-1 and TRBJ1-4, with 9 bases matching TRBD1. The CDR3 is made up of 13 amino acids. V was pared by 6 bases and J by 7 bases, with 6 bases of the junction left unmatched. Germline V CDR1 and CDR2: SQVTM, ANQGSEA. As DNA, the CDR3 is TGCAGCGTGGTGGACAGGGGACGTGAAAAACTGTTTTTT. This codes for CSVVDRGREKLFF.

This clone appeared a single time. The V and J genes are TRBV7-2 and TRBJ2-7, with no clear D. Between the trimmed V and J ends, which lost 5 bases and 2 bases, there was a span of 7 bases. This CDR3 is built from 12 residues. The V gene's germline CDR1 is SGHTA and CDR2 FQGNSA. CDR3 coding DNA: TGTGCCAGCAGCCGCGATACCTACGAGCAGTACTTC. This gives the protein CASSRDTYEQYF.

The CDR3: CASSGLGWQPQHF. As DNA, the CDR3 is TGTGCCAGCAGCGGACTAGGGTGGCAGCCCCAGCATTTT. The chain joins TRBV9 to TRBJ1-5, with D unclear. Germline CDR1 reads SGDLS; CDR2 reads YYNGEE. Trimming pared 3 bases from V and 7 bases from J, leaving 11 bases between. The CDR3 runs to 13 residues.

This clone was found a few times. The chain links TRBV5-4 to TRBJ1-2, with 10 bases aligning to TRBD1. This CDR3 is built from 14 residues. V lost 4 bases and J lost 8; bases outside the gene matches: 8. Germline CDR1 and CDR2: SGHNT and YYREEE (reference sequence). The CDR3 sequence is CASSPGQGVGGYTF. The CDR3 nucleotides read TGTGCCAGCAGCCCCGGACAGGGGGTAGGGGGCTACACCTTC. Complete variable domain (other parts from reference TRBV5-4 and TRBJ1-2): ETGVTQSPTHLIKTRGQQVTLRCSSQSGHNTVSWYQQALGQGPQFIFQYYREEENGRGNFPPRFSGLQFPNYSSELNVNALELDDSALYLCASSPGQGVGGYTFGSGTRLTVV.

The rearrangement uses TRBV24-1 and TRBJ1-5; D remains ambiguous. The CDR3 runs 17 residues. Trimming stripped 2 bases from V and 1 base from J, with 14 bases between. From germline, CDR1 is KGHDR and CDR2 SFDVKD. This CDR3 is CATSDCGKWISNQPQHF. In nucleotides, the CDR3 is TGTGCCACCAGTGATTGCGGGAAGTGGATAAGCAATCAGCCCCAGCATTTT.

The genes are TRBV7-3 and TRBJ1-6, with 7 bases identical to TRBD1. The V and J ends lost 3 bases and 10 bases, in that order; junction bases with no gene match: 3. This CDR3 is built from 13 residues. Germline CDR1 and CDR2: SGHTA and FQGTGA. The CDR3 DNA is TGTGCCAGCAGCTTGGACAGGTCATCACCCCTCCACTTT. Its protein is CASSLDRSSPLHF.

The chain has TRBV7-6 and TRBJ2-2; 8 bases line up with TRBD2. Germline V gene lookup returns CDR1 SGHVS and CDR2 FNYEAQ. The CDR3 extends over 16 amino acids. The V and J ends lost 9 bases and 5 bases, in that order; junction bases with no gene match: 14. The CDR3 region has the DNA TGTGCCAGTAGTTGGGAGAGTAGCGGGGCTACCGGGGAGCTGTTTTTT. It translates to CASSWESSGATGELFF.

The V call is TRBV27, the J call TRBJ2-7, with D possibly being TRBD2 (6 bases). V lost 6 bases and J lost 3, with 15 bases in between. The CDR3 runs to 14 residues. The V gene's germline CDR1 is MNHEY and CDR2 SMNVEV (reference sequence). DNA of the CDR3: TGTGCCAGCAGGGGCGGGGACTCGATCTACGAGCAGTACTTC. Translated: CASRGGDSIYEQYF.

CDR3 DNA: TGTGCCAGCAGCGCCGGACTTGACACCGGGGAGCTGTTTTTT. It is translated as CASSAGLDTGELFF. This rearrangement joins TRBV5-4 to TRBJ2-2, with a tentative D call TRBD2 (5 bases). The V end was cut by 4 bases, the J end by 3 bases, with 10 bases between. The CDR3 consists of 14 residues. The germline gives CDR1 SGHNT, CDR2 YYREEE (reference sequence).

This clone appeared many times. V gene TRBV2 combines with J gene TRBJ1-6; D is unclear. Germline assignment: CDR1 SNHLY and CDR2 FYNNEI. The CDR3 contains 13 residues. V dropped 2 bases and J dropped 7 bases, with 6 bases sitting between them. DNA of the CDR3: TGTGCCAGCAGTGAAAGCACGAATTCACCCCTCCACTTT. Translated, it gives CASSESTNSPLHF.

V and J are TRBV6-1 and TRBJ1-1, with D possibly being TRBD1 (5 bases). The CDR3 covers 17 residues. Germline CDR1 and CDR2: MNHNS and SASEGT. V dropped 4 bases and J dropped 0 bases, with 18 bases sitting between them. The CDR3 DNA follows: TGTGCCAGCAGTGGGCGGGGCCCATCCCCTATGAACACTGAAGCTTTCTTT. This translates into CASSGRGPSPMNTEAFF.

The chain employs TRBV7-7 and TRBJ1-4, with 7 bases identical to TRBD1. CDR1 SSHAT and CDR2 FNYEAQ come from the germline V gene (reference sequence). The J segment lost 0 bases and the V segment lost 3 bases, leaving 4 bases of the junction unmatched. This CDR3 spans 16 amino acids. CDR3 protein: CASSLGRGATNEKLFF. The CDR3 DNA sequence: TGTGCCAGCAGCTTGGGCAGGGGGGCAACTAATGAAAAACTGTTTTTT.

The J gene is TRBJ2-5, the V gene TRBV29-1, with unresolved D. Trimming removed 3 bases from V and 4 bases from J, with 12 bases in between. Germline V gene lookup returns CDR1 SQVTM and CDR2 ANQGSEA. This CDR3 has 13 residues. The CDR3 DNA follows: TGCAGCGTTGAGTCGGGTTTCGGAGAGACCCAGTACTTC. It is translated as CSVESGFGETQYF. Full variable domain (outside the CDR3, taken from reference TRBV29-1 and TRBJ2-5): SAVISQKPSRDICQRGTSLTIQCQVDSQVTMMFWYRQQPGQSLTLIATANQGSEATYESGFVIDKFPISRPNLTFSTLTVSNMSPEDSSIYLCSVESGFGETQYFGPGTRLLVL.

This clone occurred a few times. The J gene is TRBJ1-1, the V gene TRBV7-9; TRBD1 aligns across 7 bases. The germline V gene encodes CDR1 SEHNR and CDR2 FQNEAQ (reference sequence). Unmatched junction bases numbered 7, after V lost 4 bases and J lost 2 bases. The CDR3 is made up of 15 amino acids. CDR3 sequence reads: CASSYIGTDNTEAFF. DNA of the CDR3: TGTGCCAGCAGCTACATCGGGACAGACAACACTGAAGCTTTCTTT. Full variable domain (outside the CDR3, taken from reference TRBV7-9 and TRBJ1-1): DTGVSQNPRHKITKRGQNVTFRCDPISEHNRLYWYRQTLGQGPEFLTYFQNEAQLEKSRLLSDRFSAERPKGSFSTLEIQRTEQGDSAMYLCASSYIGTDNTEAFFGQGTRLTVV.